The rows below give T cell receptor beta chains drawn from one sample of a study of CD8 T cells in Susac syndrome. TCRdb reanalysed the immunoSEQ multiplex PCR reads using MiXCR and keeps one entry per CDR3 protein. The sample lists some 300,000 distinct CDR3 sequences; 75% to 90% were seen once. The material sequenced was CD8+ T cells from PBMCs. Receptors originate from a human donor with multiple sclerosis. The CDR3 runs from the conserved cysteine through the conserved F or W. The order of the fields is CDR3 protein, CDR3 DNA, D gene, V gene, J gene, clone size, CDR3 length. The D gene is left open where the match is weak. Clone size is stated in some rows and not others, as once, few, many or a class when expanded.

CSARDLRQGYEQYF	TGCAGTGCTAGAGATTTAAGGCAGGGATACGAGCAGTACTTC	NA	TRBV20-1	TRBJ2-7	NA	14
CSARDGGGTTSSYNEQFF	TGCAGTGCTAGAGACGGAGGGGGAACCACAAGCTCCTACAATGAGCAGTTCTTC	NA	TRBV20-1	TRBJ2-1	NA	18
CASSLDGQGGIQYF	TGTGCCAGCAGTTTAGATGGACAGGGAGGCATTCAGTACTTC	TRBD1	TRBV12-3/TRBV12-4	TRBJ2-4	NA	14
CASSSAYEQYF	TGTGCCAGCAGCTCCGCCTACGAGCAGTACTTC	NA	TRBV12-3/TRBV12-4	TRBJ2-7	many	11
CASSSTWSYNEQFF	TGTGCCAGCAGTTCGACATGGTCCTACAATGAGCAGTTCTTC	NA	TRBV27	TRBJ2-1	NA	14
CASSSEGGRETQYF	TGTGCCAGCAGTTCGGAGGGGGGGCGGGAGACCCAGTACTTC	NA	TRBV27	TRBJ2-5	NA	14
CASSSTVPGHNSPLHF	TGTGCCAGCAGCTCAACGGTCCCGGGACACAATTCACCCCTCCACTTT	NA	TRBV7-9	TRBJ1-6	NA	16
CASSAPGTREEKLFF	TGTGCCAGCAGTGCACCCGGGACTCGAGAGGAAAAACTGTTTTTT	NA	TRBV6-6	TRBJ1-4	NA	15
CASSLFGSSYEQYF	TGTGCCAGCAGTTTATTTGGGAGCTCCTACGAGCAGTACTTC	NA	TRBV27	TRBJ2-7	NA	14
CASSFIVSEQFF	TGTGCCAGCAGTTTTATCGTGTCTGAGCAGTTCTTC	NA	TRBV12-3/TRBV12-4	TRBJ2-1	NA	12
CASSYGEGFYGYTF	TGTGCCAGCAGTTACGGCGAGGGGTTCTATGGCTACACCTTC	NA	TRBV6-2/TRBV6-3	TRBJ1-2	few	14
CASSLAVQANQPQHF	TGTGCCAGCAGCCTAGCCGTCCAGGCCAATCAGCCCCAGCATTTT	NA	TRBV28	TRBJ1-5	NA	15
CASSLGGLAGNTDTQYF	TGTGCCAGCAGCTTAGGAGGGTTAGCGGGGAACACAGATACGCAGTATTTT	TRBD2	TRBV7-6	TRBJ2-3	NA	17
CASSFGTNQPQHF	TGTGCCAGCAGTTTCGGGACGAATCAGCCCCAGCATTTT	NA	TRBV28	TRBJ1-5	few	13
CASSFQGAFGYTF	TGTGCCAGCAGTTTTCAAGGTGCCTTTGGCTACACCTTC	NA	TRBV27	TRBJ1-2	NA	13
CASMPGDSRTQYF	TGTGCCAGCATGCCTGGGGATTCTAGGACCCAGTACTTC	NA	TRBV27	TRBJ2-5	NA	13
CASSLLRHWGSGNQPQHF	TGCGCCAGCAGCTTGTTGCGGCACTGGGGTTCGGGCAATCAGCCCCAGCATTTT	NA	TRBV5-1	TRBJ1-5	NA	18
CSVEGLVASFSTDTQYF	TGCAGCGTTGAAGGACTAGTTGCCTCCTTCAGCACAGATACGCAGTATTTT	NA	TRBV29-1	TRBJ2-3	NA	17
CAWSYHYYRDFSSGANVLTF	TGTGCCTGGAGTTACCACTACTACCGGGACTTTAGCTCTGGGGCCAACGTCCTGACTTTC	NA	TRBV30	TRBJ2-6	NA	20
CASSIGVAGDLDTQYF	TGTGCCAGCAGTATAGGAGTAGCGGGAGATTTGGATACGCAGTATTTT	TRBD2	TRBV28	TRBJ2-3	NA	16
CASSASGDTGELFF	TGTGCCAGCAGCGCTTCAGGGGATACCGGGGAGCTGTTTTTT	NA	TRBV9	TRBJ2-2	NA	14
CASSPGLADNGGELFF	TGTGCCAGCAGTCCGGGACTAGCGGACAATGGCGGGGAGCTGTTTTTT	TRBD2	TRBV6-2/TRBV6-3	TRBJ2-2	NA	16
CASSYLSLGQGPDTQYF	TGTGCCAGCAGTTACCTCTCACTCGGACAGGGTCCAGATACGCAGTATTTT	TRBD1	TRBV12-3/TRBV12-4	TRBJ2-3	NA	17
CASRSRETLSGNTIYF	TGTGCCAGCAGATCCCGGGAGACCCTCTCTGGAAACACCATATATTTT	NA	TRBV12-3/TRBV12-4	TRBJ1-3	NA	16
CASTQSGDQNSPLHF	TGTGCCAGCACCCAAAGCGGGGACCAGAATTCACCCCTCCATTTT	NA	TRBV6-6	TRBJ1-6	few	15
CASSDLGTSYEQYF	TGTGCCAGCAGCGATCTCGGGACCTCCTACGAGCAGTACTTC	NA	TRBV2	TRBJ2-7	NA	14
CASSLPRGRTTGGETQYF	TGTGCCAGCAGCTTACCGCGGGGCAGAACTACGGGTGGGGAGACCCAGTACTTC	NA	TRBV11-2	TRBJ2-5	NA	18
CASSPIAGAYNEQFF	TGTGCCAGCAGTCCCATCGCGGGAGCCTACAATGAGCAGTTCTTC	TRBD2	TRBV27	TRBJ2-1	NA	15
CASSYWDAEAFF	TGTGCCAGCAGTTACTGGGACGCTGAAGCTTTCTTT	NA	TRBV6-2/TRBV6-3	TRBJ1-1	NA	12
CASNLLREGLNTGELFF	TGTGCCAGCAATCTATTGAGGGAGGGACTGAACACCGGGGAGCTGTTTTTT	TRBD2	TRBV28	TRBJ2-2	NA	17
CASSPERRGNNEQFF	TGTGCCAGCAGCCCCGAGCGCAGGGGAAACAATGAGCAGTTCTTC	NA	TRBV7-8	TRBJ2-1	NA	15
CASSFTGGQETQYF	TGTGCCAGCAGCTTCACAGGGGGCCAAGAGACCCAGTACTTC	TRBD1	TRBV7-2	TRBJ2-5	once	14
CASKLGGPTLTEAFF	TGTGCCAGTAAGTTGGGCGGACCGACCCTAACTGAAGCTTTCTTT	NA	TRBV19	TRBJ1-1	NA	15
CASLQEPNTGELFF	TGTGCCAGTTTACAGGAGCCGAACACCGGGGAGCTGTTTTTT	NA	TRBV19	TRBJ2-2	NA	14
CASSQDQVGGRNSYEQYF	TGCGCCAGCAGCCAAGATCAGGTCGGGGGTCGTAACTCCTACGAGCAGTACTTC	NA	TRBV4-3	TRBJ2-7	NA	18
CASSPYLAGSYEQYF	TGTGCCAGCAGTCCTTACTTAGCGGGATCTTACGAGCAGTACTTC	TRBD2	TRBV27	TRBJ2-7	NA	15
CASSVTGEGDTGELFF	TGTGCCAGCAGCGTTACAGGGGAAGGGGACACCGGGGAGCTGTTTTTT	TRBD1	TRBV13	TRBJ2-2	NA	16
CASSYPTGATGELFF	TGTGCCAGCAGTTACCCAACAGGGGCCACCGGGGAGCTGTTTTTT	TRBD1	TRBV6-2/TRBV6-3	TRBJ2-2	NA	15
CSVRTVVTYEQYF	TGCAGCGTTCGGACAGTTGTTACCTACGAGCAGTACTTC	NA	TRBV29-1	TRBJ2-7	NA	13
CASSADRDNEKLFF	TGTGCCAGCAGTGCTGACAGGGACAATGAAAAACTGTTTTTT	TRBD1	TRBV28	TRBJ1-4	NA	14
CASAVGIRSYEQYF	TGTGCCAGCGCTGTTGGGATCAGGTCCTACGAGCAGTACTTC	NA	TRBV2	TRBJ2-7	NA	14
CASSGLNTEAFF	TGTGCCAGCAGCGGACTGAACACTGAAGCTTTCTTT	NA	TRBV9	TRBJ1-1	NA	12
CASTPLAGGPREQYF	TGTGCCAGCACCCCACTAGCGGGAGGACCACGGGAGCAGTACTTC	TRBD2	TRBV5-6	TRBJ2-7	NA	15
CASSVNKATEAFF	TGCGCCAGCAGCGTCAACAAGGCCACTGAAGCTTTCTTT	NA	TRBV5-1	TRBJ1-1	NA	13
CASSLLLPAGSNQPQHF	TGTGCCAGCAGTCTCCTACTCCCCGCCGGGAGCAATCAGCCCCAGCATTTT	NA	TRBV28	TRBJ1-5	NA	17
CASSPVASGNTIYF	TGCGCCAGCTCCCCGGTCGCCTCTGGAAACACCATATATTTT	NA	TRBV5-1	TRBJ1-3	NA	14
CASSLVGGRDTEAFF	TGCGCCAGCAGCTTGGTCGGGGGCCGGGACACTGAAGCTTTCTTT	NA	TRBV5-1	TRBJ1-1	NA	15
CASHAADSADTGELFF	TGTGCCAGCCACGCGGCGGACAGTGCCGACACCGGGGAGCTGTTTTTT	NA	TRBV7-9	TRBJ2-2	NA	16
CASSQTGTGVTYEQYF	TGTGCCAGCAGCCAAACCGGGACAGGGGTCACCTACGAGCAGTACTTC	TRBD1	TRBV14	TRBJ2-7	NA	16
CSVSPNNEQFF	TGCAGCGTTAGTCCGAACAATGAGCAGTTCTTC	NA	TRBV29-1	TRBJ2-1	NA	11
CASSLGPGTSGSAVTQYF	TGTGCTAGCAGCTTAGGGCCGGGGACTAGCGGGAGCGCCGTTACGCAGTATTTT	TRBD2	TRBV7-7	TRBJ2-3	NA	18
CASSSRGYEQYF	TGTGCCAGCAGTTCGAGGGGCTACGAGCAGTACTTC	NA	TRBV27	TRBJ2-7	few	12
CASSLPPPPAMGRLPTLQETQYF	TGTGCCAGCAGCTTACCCCCCCCTCCGGCTATGGGCCGCCTTCCAACTTTACAAGAGACCCAGTACTTC	NA	TRBV11-1	TRBJ2-5	once	23